This T cell receptor beta chain was profiled in a study of beta chain features in type 1 diabetes. Study as a whole: Healthy donors and patients showed comparable age, gender and cell yields. The study, taken as a whole, reports: A possible short-template PCR bias applies equally to patients and controls. TCRB repertoires of naive, central memory and Treg cells appeared more similar among patients than among healthy donors. Shorter TCRB CDR3s, moderately but significantly so, were found in Type 1 diabetes patients in all four CD4+ subsets.

This clone has more than one count but fewer than ten. What it recognizes is unknown. By way of CD45RO/CCR7/CD25/CD127/CD95/CD27, the CD4+ regulatory, stem cell-like memory, central memory and naive cells were sorted. V lost 9 bases to trimming and J lost 3 bases; unmatched junction nucleotides: 20. The CDR3 length is 17 residues. The germline gives CDR1 SNHLY, CDR2 FYNNEI. Reverse transcribing all isolated RNA meant expressed TCRB transcripts were sequenced. Repertoires were generated with immunoSEQ multiplex PCR, while TCRdb's copy carries only in-frame clones and drops some. Altogether 160,000 or so clones are present, 8.5% to 10% being singletons, with the ten largest covering 0.7%.

This TCR came from a woman aged 25-40 years with type 1 diabetes. The specimen was central memory CD4+ T cells from blood. The chain employs TRBV2 and TRBJ2-7; 7 positions agree with TRBD1. The CDR3 bases are TGTGCCAGTGCCTCGGACAGGAGTGGCCCTCTCTACTACGAGCAGTACTTC. It specifies CASASDRSGPLYYEQYF.